This T cell receptor (beta chain) was captured by sequencing in a study of OX40 agonist ivuxolimab in advanced cancers. Study background: Three patients had partial responses: one hepatocellular carcinoma, two cutaneous melanoma.

The CDR3 consists of 16 residues. Germline V gene data show CDR1 as MNHEY and CDR2 as SMNVEV (reference sequence). V trimming: 2 bases; J trimming: 3 bases; junction bases outside the gene matches: 5. Notes on the study in general: On average, a greater number of expanded clones characterised CD8+ T cells relative to CD4+.

The sample holds one count of this clone. Its target is unknown. Profiling relied on immunoSEQ multiplex PCR, and the TCRdb table lists in-frame clones only, not all of them. Of around 94,000 clones in the sample, about 92% are singletons; the top ten hold 3.4%. Individuals having autoimmune disease history or systemic immunosuppression were not enrolled. Blood sampling was done at baseline, cycle 4 day 1, and cycle 7 day 1. V is TRBV27 and J is TRBJ2-1; 9 nucleotides align to TRBD2. The source is an adult with an advanced solid tumor such as melanoma, head and neck, liver or kidney cancer. Specimen: CD4+ or CD8+ T cells sorted from blood, collected in a trial of the OX40 agonist ivuxolimab. The CDR3 region has the DNA TGTGCCAGCAGTTTAATCAGGCGGGGGGGCTACAATGAGCAGTTCTTC. It specifies CASSLIRRGGYNEQFF.